One TCR beta chain is described in this entry. The germline V gene has CDR1 LNHDA and CDR2 SQIVND (reference sequence). Trimming removed 3 bases from V and 7 bases from J; junction bases left unmatched: 4. The CDR3 consists of 14 residues. It was with 60 Vbeta and 13 Jbeta primers that the PCR ran. Using immunoSEQ multiplex PCR, the repertoire was profiled, and TCRdb retains in-frame clones only, with some absent. The table shows 35,000 to 45,000 clones, with approximately 76% occurring only once. These data come from a study of cytomegalovirus exposure and HLA in healthy donors. The receptor comes from a woman aged 30 to 39 in good health and CMV-seropositive. Sequencing was done on a sample of PBMCs. The chain employs TRBV19 and TRBJ1-5, with TRBD1 identical over 9 bases. DNA for the CDR3: TGTGCCAGTAGTATTCAACAGGGGGCGCAGCCCCAGCATTTT. Residues: CASSIQQGAQPQHF.